These 7 T cell receptor beta chains were sequenced from one sample in a study of early T cells in non-severe SARS-CoV-2 infection. TCRdb passed the 5' RACE reads through MiXCR, listing each CDR3 protein once. There are fewer than 100,000 distinct CDR3 sequences in the sample; over 9% occur only once, and nearly 5% lies in the top ten. What was sequenced was whole blood. These receptor sequences come from an adult who was a healthcare worker with PCR-confirmed SARS-CoV-2 infection or an uninfected control (not recorded which).

There are many counts of this clonotype. DNA of the CDR3: TGTGCCAGCAGCTTGACTAGTAAAAATGAGCAGTTCTTC. Translation gives CASSLTSKNEQFF. The chain links TRBV11-2 to TRBJ2-1; the D gene is possibly TRBD2 (6 bases). Germline V gene sequence: CDR1 SGHAT, CDR2 FQNNGV. Deletions cut 3 bases from V and 7 bases from J, with 10 bases between. The CDR3 runs to 13 residues.

The V call is TRBV20-1, the J call TRBJ2-2, with TRBD2 matching over 8 bases. The germline V gene encodes CDR1 DFQATT and CDR2 SNEGSKA (reference sequence). The CDR3 is 14 residues long. Losses at the gene ends were 4 bases for V and 4 bases for J; bases not matched to a gene: 5. The CDR3 is CSANSGSSTGELFF. The CDR3, as DNA: TGCAGTGCTAACAGCGGGAGTAGCACCGGGGAGCTGTTTTTT.

This clonotype was picked up many times. V is TRBV6-4 and J is TRBJ2-1; D remains unclear. The V gene's germline CDR1 is MRHNA and CDR2 SNTAGT. There are 13 residues in the CDR3. Trimming cost V 5 bases and J 5 bases, with 10 bases left between them. The CDR3: CASSLNENNEQFF. DNA for the CDR3: TGTGCCAGCAGTTTGAACGAAAACAATGAGCAGTTCTTC.

This clonotype appeared many times. The CDR3 DNA reads as TGTGCCAGCAGACGGGACTCCAACACCGGGGAGCTGTTTTTT. Its translation: CASRRDSNTGELFF. The rearrangement links TRBV12-3 or TRBV12-4 to TRBJ2-2, with a possible D match to TRBD2 (6 bases). V shed 6 bases and J shed 2 bases, with 10 bases lying between them. The CDR3 has 14 residues.

The table lists this clonotype with many counts. This rearrangement joins TRBV30 to TRBJ2-3, with D unclear. The CDR3 runs 14 residues. Germline V CDR1 and CDR2: GTSNPN, SVGIG (reference sequence). V was trimmed by 0 bases and J by 0 bases, leaving 7 bases between them. The CDR3 protein is CAWSVKASTDTQYF. DNA of the CDR3: TGTGCCTGGAGTGTAAAAGCTAGCACAGATACGCAGTATTTT.

A remark on this clonotype: This clone may be a read error of a much larger clone one base away. The chain joins TRBV28 to TRBJ2-3, with TRBD2 as a possible D gene (6 bases). The V and J ends lost 6 bases and 5 bases respectively, with 24 bases between them. The CDR3 is 17 amino acids. The germline gives CDR1 MDHEN, CDR2 SYDVKM. CDR3 DNA sequence: TGTGCCAGCAGCGATCCTACTAGCAGGAGACGGGTAGATACGCAGTATTTT. It yields the protein CASSDPTSRRRVDTQYF.

This clonotype occurred many times. CDR3 residues: CASSLGTGGSPLHF. CDR3 nucleotide sequence: TGTGCCAGCAGCTTAGGGACAGGGGGTTCACCCCTCCACTTT. The chain recombines TRBV11-2 with TRBJ1-6, with 10 bases identical to TRBD1. V shed 1 base, J shed 9 bases, and the junction held 0 bases outside the gene matches. The germline CDR1 and CDR2 sequences are SGHAT and FQNNGV. CDR3 size: 14 residues.